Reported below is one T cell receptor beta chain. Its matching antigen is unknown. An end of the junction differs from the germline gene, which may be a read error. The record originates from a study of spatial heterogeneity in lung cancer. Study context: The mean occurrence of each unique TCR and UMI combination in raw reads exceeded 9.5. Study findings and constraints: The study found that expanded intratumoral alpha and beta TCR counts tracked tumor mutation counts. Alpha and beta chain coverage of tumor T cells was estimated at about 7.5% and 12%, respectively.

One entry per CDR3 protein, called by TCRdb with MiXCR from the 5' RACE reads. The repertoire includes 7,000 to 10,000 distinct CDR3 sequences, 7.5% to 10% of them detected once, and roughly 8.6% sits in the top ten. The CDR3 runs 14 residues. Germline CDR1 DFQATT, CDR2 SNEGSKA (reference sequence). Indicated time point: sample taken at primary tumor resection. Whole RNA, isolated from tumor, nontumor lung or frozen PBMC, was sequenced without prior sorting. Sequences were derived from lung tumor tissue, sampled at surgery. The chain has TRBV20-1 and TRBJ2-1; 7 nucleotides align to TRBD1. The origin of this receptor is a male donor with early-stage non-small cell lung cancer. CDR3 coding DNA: TGCAGTGCGAGAGGGACAGAGGACAAGAATGAGCAGTTCTTC. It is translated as CSARGTEDKNEQFF.